This is a list of T cell receptor beta chains from one sample in a study of blood T cell repertoires in COVID-19. Assay: immunoSEQ multiplex PCR; the TCRdb copy retains only in-frame clones and omits some. The sample shows roughly 300,000 clones, just over 85% of them seen only once. The sample taken for sequencing was PBMCs or T cells enriched from blood (not recorded which). These TCRs come from a man younger than 45 who had recovered from COVID-19. Both conserved end residues are part of each CDR3. The D gene is left open where the match is weak. The listing skips clone size in some rows; elsewhere it reads once, few, many or a size class.

length,size,D,J,V,CDR3,DNA
15,-,TRBD1,TRBJ1-1,TRBV24-1,CATSDPRTGDTEAFF,TGTGCCACCAGTGACCCTCGGACAGGGGACACTGAAGCTTTCTTT
14,-,-,TRBJ2-7,TRBV29-1,CSVAGQQGAYEQYF,TGCAGCGTTGCTGGGCAGCAAGGGGCCTACGAGCAGTACTTC
14,-,-,TRBJ1-6,TRBV27,CASKQGSLNSPLHF,TGTGCCAGCAAACAGGGCTCTCTCAATTCACCCCTCCACTTT
16,-,TRBD1,TRBJ2-7,TRBV5-5,CASSSGRGTGGFEQYF,TGTGCCAGCAGCTCGGGGAGGGGGACAGGGGGCTTCGAGCAGTACTTC
13,-,TRBD2,TRBJ2-7,TRBV7-9,CASSRGLAHPHDF,TGTGCCAGCAGCCGAGGACTAGCGCACCCCCATGACTTC
14,-,TRBD1,TRBJ2-7,TRBV6-5,CASSYGQGPYEQYF,TGTGCCAGCAGTTACGGACAGGGTCCGTACGAGCAGTACTTC
13,-,TRBD1,TRBJ2-7,TRBV11-2,CASSLGTGTEQYF,TGTGCCAGCAGCTTGGGGACAGGGACCGAGCAGTACTTC
13,-,-,TRBJ2-1,TRBV6-4,CASSENGGGEQFF,TGTGCCAGCAGTGAGAATGGGGGCGGTGAGCAGTTCTTC
14,few,TRBD1,TRBJ1-4,TRBV27,CASSFRGTDEKLFF,TGTGCCAGCAGTTTTAGAGGGACAGATGAAAAACTGTTTTTT
14,-,-,TRBJ1-2,TRBV2,CASKGEGRDYGYTF,TGTGCCAGCAAGGGGGAGGGCAGGGACTATGGCTACACCTTC
17,-,TRBD1,TRBJ2-7,TRBV15,CATSRDLSQGLSYEQYF,TGTGCCACCAGCAGAGATCTTTCACAGGGGTTATCCTACGAGCAGTACTTC
10,once,TRBD1,TRBJ1-1,TRBV24-1,CASLQGEAFF,TGTGCCTCGTTACAGGGGGAAGCTTTCTTT
14,-,-,TRBJ1-3,TRBV28,CASSKRTAGNTIYF,TGTGCCAGCAGTAAGCGGACAGCTGGAAACACCATATATTTT
19,-,-,TRBJ2-1,TRBV19,CASSMVRLFSRGSYNEQFF,TGTGCCAGTAGTATGGTACGTCTCTTCTCAAGGGGGAGCTACAATGAGCAGTTCTTC
10,-,-,TRBJ1-5,TRBV5-8,CASSLQPQHF,TGTGCCAGCAGCCTCCAGCCCCAGCATTTT
14,once,TRBD2,TRBJ2-5,TRBV19,CASRGGELGETQYF,TGTGCCAGTAGGGGAGGGGAGTTAGGGGAGACCCAGTACTTC
15,-,-,TRBJ2-7,TRBV7-2,CASRHEWGGQPAAYF,TGTGCCAGCCGGCACGAATGGGGCGGACAGCCCGCGGCGTACTTC
14,-,-,TRBJ1-1,TRBV5-6,CASSLAGRPTEAFF,TGTGCCAGCAGCTTGGCAGGGCGCCCCACTGAAGCTTTCTTT